These 20 T cell receptor beta chains share one sample of origin, sequenced in a study of control samples from healthy donors and cancer patients. Method: immunoSEQ multiplex PCR; TCRdb's copy keeps in-frame clones and lacks some. The repertoire holds 110,000 or so clones, around 82% seen once, with 13% in the top ten. Sequenced: blood. These TCRs come from a woman in her fifties or sixties in good health.

The chain is built from TRBV7-2 and TRBJ2-5, with D tentatively TRBD1 or TRBD2 (7 bases each). Deletions cut 5 bases from V and 4 bases from J, with 14 bases between. The germline CDR1 and CDR2 sequences are SGHTA and FQGNSA. This CDR3 has 14 residues. CDR3 DNA sequence: TGTGCCAGCAGCCGTCAGGGGGGGCCAGAGACCCAGTACTTC. It codes for CASSRQGGPETQYF. Supplemented by reference TRBV7-2 and TRBJ2-5, the full variable domain reads GAGVSQSPSNKVTEKGKDVELRCDPISGHTALYWYRQSLGQGLEFLIYFQGNSAPDKSGLPSDRFSAERTGGSVSTLTIQRTQQEDSAVYLCASSRQGGPETQYFGPGTRLLVL.

The rearrangement joins TRBV19 to TRBJ1-5; no reliable D call. The CDR3 has 14 residues. Trimming pared 6 bases from V and 5 bases from J, leaving 14 bases between. The germline gives CDR1 LNHDA, CDR2 SQIVND (reference sequence). CDR3 DNA sequence: TGTGCCAGTAGGTCCCCCTTAGAACATCAGCCCCAGCATTTT. Protein sequence: CASRSPLEHQPQHF.

The rearrangement joins TRBV10-2 to TRBJ1-2, with D unresolved. Germline lookup yields CDR1 WSHSY and CDR2 SAAADI. This CDR3 has 14 residues. V was pared by 2 bases and J by 8 bases, with 15 bases between. The CDR3 bases are TGCGCCAGCAGTGAGACCCTAAACCGAGTAGGCTACACCTTC. Translating gives CASSETLNRVGYTF.

There are a few counts of this clone. V and J are TRBV11-3 and TRBJ2-3; tentative D call: TRBD1 (5 bases). V was shortened by 2 bases and J by 3 bases, with 15 bases between the two germline ends. CDR3 length: 16 amino acids. Germline assignment: CDR1 SGHNT and CDR2 YENEEA. CDR3 in amino acids: CASSLIAGIKTDTQYF. The DNA for the CDR3 is TGTGCCAGCAGCTTAATAGCAGGGATAAAAACAGATACGCAGTATTTT. Full variable domain (rest looked up from reference TRBV11-3 and TRBJ2-3): EAGVVQSPRYKIIEKKQPVAFWCNPISGHNTLYWYLQNLGQGPELLIRYENEEAVDDSQLPKDRFSAERLKGVDSTLKIQPAELGDSAVYLCASSLIAGIKTDTQYFGPGTRLTVL.

This clone was observed once. The rearrangement uses TRBV7-8 and TRBJ1-1; 7 nucleotides match TRBD1. CDR3 length equals 14 residues. Trimming took 6 bases from V and 4 from J; bases not matched to a gene: 8. The germline V gene has CDR1 SGHVS and CDR2 FQNEAQ. The CDR3 DNA is TGTGCCAGCAGTAACACAGGGGAGGCCACTGAAGCTTTCTTT. This gives the protein CASSNTGEATEAFF.

The rearrangement links TRBV30 to TRBJ2-5; D not certain. CDR3 size: 11 residues. Deletions cut 1 base from V and 5 bases from J, with 5 bases between. Germline V gene sequence: CDR1 GTSNPN, CDR2 SVGIG (reference sequence). CDR3 in amino acids: CAWSALETQYF. The CDR3 DNA is TGTGCCTGGAGTGCCCTTGAGACCCAGTACTTC.

This chain joins TRBV3-1 (or the pseudogene TRBV3-2) and TRBJ2-7; D gene ambiguous. V shed 5 bases and J shed 6 bases, with 20 bases lying between them. This CDR3 has 15 amino acids. The germline CDR1 and CDR2 sequences are LGHDT and YNNKEL (reference sequence). CDR3 in DNA: TGTGCCAGCAGCAAAACTCCTCAGTCAGTACCCGAGCAGTACTTC. The encoded protein is CASSKTPQSVPEQYF.

The V and J genes are TRBV5-6 and TRBJ1-3, with 7 bases that match TRBD1. J gave up 0 bases and V 8 bases, and 5 bases lay outside the gene matches. Germline CDR1 and CDR2: SGHDT and YYEEEE. This CDR3 region has 14 residues. The CDR3 DNA reads as TGTGCCAGGGGACAGACCCACTCTGGAAACACCATATATTTT. Protein sequence: CARGQTHSGNTIYF.

V and J are TRBV11-2 and TRBJ2-7; D is unclear. The germline gives CDR1 SGHAT, CDR2 FQNNGV. Trimming took off 1 base at V and 3 bases at J, with 10 bases between the two ends. The CDR3 contains 14 residues. The CDR3 here is CASSLGGRNYEQYF. CDR3 coding DNA: TGTGCCAGCAGCTTAGGTGGCAGGAACTACGAGCAGTACTTC. The full variable domain, completed using reference TRBV11-2 and TRBJ2-7, is EAGVAQSPRYKIIEKRQSVAFWCNPISGHATLYWYQQILGQGPKLLIQFQNNGVVDDSQLPKDRFSAERLKGVDSTLKIQPAKLEDSAVYLCASSLGGRNYEQYFGPGTRLTVT.

This sequence joins TRBV15 and TRBJ2-3, with 9 positions matching TRBD2. The junction had 11 bases not matched to a gene; V was cut back by 9 bases and J by 1 base. Germline V gene lookup returns CDR1 LNHNV and CDR2 YYDKDF (reference sequence). This CDR3 comprises 16 residues. The CDR3 protein is CATSWASGIRTDTQYF. For the CDR3, the DNA is TGTGCCACGTCGTGGGCTAGCGGGATACGCACAGATACGCAGTATTTT.

J is TRBJ1-2 and V is TRBV25-1; 7 nucleotides match TRBD1. Trimming at V came to 4 bases and at J to 11 bases, leaving 7 bases not matched to a gene. The CDR3 consists of 12 residues. CDR1 and CDR2 from the germline V gene are MGHDK and SYGVNS. The chain's CDR3 is CASSVQTGTYTF. DNA for the CDR3: TGTGCCAGCAGTGTCCAGACAGGGACGTACACCTTC.

V gene TRBV5-6 combines with J gene TRBJ2-5; D possibly corresponds to TRBD1 (6 bases). The CDR3 contains 14 residues. V was cut by 4 bases and J by 5 bases, with 15 bases left in between. Germline CDR1 reads SGHDT; CDR2 reads YYEEEE. The CDR3 here is CASSLQGRWETQYF. In nucleotides, the CDR3 is TGTGCCAGCAGCCTGCAGGGGCGGTGGGAGACCCAGTACTTC.

The chain has TRBV5-4 and TRBJ1-1; D gene unclear. The germline V gene has CDR1 SGHNT and CDR2 YYREEE (reference sequence). The CDR3 has 14 residues. V lost 0 bases to trimming and J lost 4 bases, with 10 bases between them. The CDR3 region is CASSLAWDPTEAFF. The CDR3 nucleotides are TGTGCCAGCAGCTTGGCTTGGGATCCCACTGAAGCTTTCTTT.

The rearrangement uses TRBV14 and TRBJ1-1; tentative D call: TRBD1 (6 bases). V dropped 4 bases and J dropped 4 bases, with 16 bases sitting between them. Germline loops: CDR1 SGHDN, CDR2 FVKESK. This CDR3 contains 15 residues. CDR3: CASSLIHTGFTEAFF. The CDR3 DNA reads as TGTGCCAGCAGCCTAATTCATACAGGGTTCACTGAAGCTTTCTTT.

The chain links TRBV9 to TRBJ1-3, with D maybe TRBD1 (6 bases). The CDR3 sequence is 16 residues long. With 3 bases removed from V and 0 bases from J, the gap between germline ends came to 13 bases. Germline values: CDR1 SGDLS, CDR2 YYNGEE. The CDR3 region is CASSEDRLFSGNTIYF. The CDR3 DNA reads TGTGCCAGCAGCGAAGACAGGCTGTTCTCTGGAAACACCATATATTTT.

Notes on this clone: The junction does not match germline at one end; this may be a read error. The chain combines TRBV6-2 or TRBV6-3 with TRBJ2-3; no clear D. Germline CDR1 is MNHEY and CDR2 is SVGEGT. This CDR3 contains 19 residues. CDR3 nucleotides: TGTGCCGGCAGTTCACCTAGTAGGTCGGTCCGAGTTAGCACAGATACGCAGTATTTT. Protein product: CAGSSPSRSVRVSTDTQYF.

This clone was recorded once. The chain carries TRBV30 and TRBJ2-7; the D call may be TRBD1 or TRBD2 (5 bases each). This CDR3 has 12 residues. V was pared by 5 bases and J by 3 bases, with 11 bases between. Germline values: CDR1 GTSNPN, CDR2 SVGIG (reference sequence). This CDR3 is CAWGRGDYEQYF. The CDR3 bases are TGTGCCTGGGGACGAGGGGACTACGAGCAGTACTTC. Together with reference TRBV30 and TRBJ2-7, the CDR3 gives the full variable domain: SQTIHQWPATLVQPVGSPLSLECTVEGTSNPNLYWYRQAAGRGLQLLFYSVGIGQISSEVPQNLSASRPQDRQFILSSKKLLLSDSGFYLCAWGRGDYEQYFGPGTRLTVT.

V usage is TRBV18 and J usage is TRBJ1-1, with D unclear. The CDR3 has 14 amino acids. Trimming removed 3 bases at V and 1 base at J, with 9 bases between. The V gene's germline CDR1 is KGHSH and CDR2 LQKENI. CDR3 nucleotides: TGTGCCAGCTCACCGGAACGACGGAACACTGAAGCTTTCTTT. Its translation is CASSPERRNTEAFF.

The rearrangement uses TRBV6-5 and TRBJ2-1; 10 bases are a match to TRBD1. CDR3 length: 15 residues. The junction had 9 bases not matched to a gene; V was cut back by 6 bases and J by 7 bases. Germline V CDR1 and CDR2: MNHEY, SVGAGI. The CDR3 region has the DNA TGTGCCAGCAGCCAAGACAGGGGGCAGGGGAATGAGCAGTTCTTC. Its translation: CASSQDRGQGNEQFF.

The chain couples TRBV20-1 to TRBJ1-2; D may be TRBD1 (5 bases). Per the germline V gene, CDR1 is DFQATT and CDR2 is SNEGSKA (reference sequence). The CDR3 is made up of 11 amino acids. Deletions cut 2 bases from V and 6 bases from J, with 7 bases between. The CDR3 protein is CSARLGDGYTF. CDR3 DNA sequence: TGCAGTGCTAGACTAGGGGATGGCTACACCTTC.